This TCR beta chain was captured in a study of T cell responses to AZD1222 COVID-19 vaccine. Regarding the study as a whole: At 160-218 and 743-854, vaccine-associated CD4 TCRs were dominant, and they spanned spike. The donor group comprised mostly white British people and more females; the analysis possibly underestimated clonal diversity. Repertoire sampling was restricted to post-peak T cell response timepoints. Spike-specific TCRs gained breadth and depth after people received two AZD1222 doses.

To note about this clone: Its antigen remains unidentified.

TCRdb keeps only in-frame clones here, not all; method: immunoSEQ multiplex PCR. The sample lists 110,000 to 150,000 clones; approximately 92% were seen once. The CDR3 runs 11 residues. V was pared by 0 bases and J by 8 bases, with 4 bases between. In germline, CDR1 is SNHLY, CDR2 FYNNEI. V is TRBV2 and J is TRBJ1-1; D remains ambiguous. The material sequenced was peripheral blood, taken 28 days after the second AZD1222 dose. This sequence originates from an adult who received the AZD1222 COVID-19 vaccine. The CDR3 bases are TGTGCCAGCAGTGAAGCGGGAGAAGCTTTCTTT. Translation: CASSEAGEAFF.